One T cell receptor (beta chain) is described in this entry. The data derive from a study of cytomegalovirus exposure and HLA in healthy donors. This PCR relied on a set of 60 Vbeta primers and 13 Jbeta primers. Clones were sequenced by immunoSEQ multiplex PCR, and TCRdb holds only the in-frame ones, with some missing. The sample includes approximately 190,000 clones, about 85% seen only once; the top ten take less than 4.5%. J gave up 4 bases and V 3 bases, and 7 bases lay outside the gene matches. Germline V gene lookup returns CDR1 MGHRA and CDR2 YSYEKL. The length of the CDR3 is 16 residues. Sequencing was performed on PBMCs. The receptor's source is a man in his fifties or sixties in good health and CMV-seronegative. J is TRBJ2-2 and V is TRBV4-1, with 8 bases lining up with TRBD1. In nucleotides, the CDR3 is TGCGCCAGCAGCCATAGGACAGGGAACGGCACCGGGGAGCTGTTTTTT. This encodes CASSHRTGNGTGELFF.